This TCR beta chain is drawn from a study of CD8 T cells in Susac syndrome. Study background: Patients with Susac syndrome, at blood draw, were therapy-naive, on corticosteroids, or on intravenous immunoglobulin alone. Study findings and constraints: TCR sequencing and HLA analysis covered a relatively small number of individuals.

This clonotype was counted a single time. Its antigen is not identified. The CDR3 sequence is 15 residues long. Germline loops: CDR1 SNHLY, CDR2 FYNNEI. V dropped 6 bases and J dropped 7; count of bases not matched to a gene: 8. RNA totalling about 0.45 to 1 ug underwent reverse transcription with random hexamers. MiXCR was run by TCRdb on the immunoSEQ multiplex PCR reads, yielding one entry per CDR3 protein. Among approximately 150,000 distinct CDR3 sequences listed, approximately 94% were seen once. This chain connects TRBV2 to TRBJ2-1; 11 nucleotides agree with TRBD2. The specimen was CD4+ T cells from PBMCs. This TCR came from a human donor with Susac syndrome. The CDR3 nucleotides are TGTGCCAGCAGACAAGATCGGACTAGCGGGAATGAGCAGTTCTTC. Its translation is CASRQDRTSGNEQFF.